This T cell receptor (beta chain) is from a study of early T cells in non-severe SARS-CoV-2 infection. About the research overall: Sequencing targeted bulk RNA from unsorted whole blood, leaving chains unpaired.

The V end lost 5 bases, the J end lost 4 bases, and 18 bases lay between the germline ends. Germline CDR1 is SGHAT and CDR2 is FQNNGV. The CDR3 is 16 residues long. This clonotype was detected ten times or more. Attachment of unique molecular identifiers was made to individual cDNA molecules. Using its own MiXCR run on the 5' RACE reads, TCRdb lists one record per CDR3 protein. Of about 21,000 distinct CDR3 sequences in the sample, about 5.7% were seen once. The J gene is TRBJ1-5, the V gene TRBV11-2, with D perhaps matching TRBD1 (5 bases). This TCR was recovered from an adult who was a healthcare worker with PCR-confirmed SARS-CoV-2 infection or an uninfected control (not recorded which). The sequencing used whole blood, collected at baseline. In DNA, the CDR3 is TGTGCCAGCAGCCCTAACGGGGCGTCCGGGAATCAGCCCCAGCATTTT. Translated: CASSPNGASGNQPQHF.